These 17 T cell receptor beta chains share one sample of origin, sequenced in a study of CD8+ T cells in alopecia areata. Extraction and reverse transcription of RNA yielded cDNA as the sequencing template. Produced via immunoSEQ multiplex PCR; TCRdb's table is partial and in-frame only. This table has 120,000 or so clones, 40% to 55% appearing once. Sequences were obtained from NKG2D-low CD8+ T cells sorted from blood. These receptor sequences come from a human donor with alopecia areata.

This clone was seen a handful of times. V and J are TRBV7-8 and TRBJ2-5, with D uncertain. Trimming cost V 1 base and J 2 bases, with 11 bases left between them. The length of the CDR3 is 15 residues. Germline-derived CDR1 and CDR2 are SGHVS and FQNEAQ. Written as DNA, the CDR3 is TGTGCCAGCAGCTTAGGGTTCCAAATTCAAGAGACCCAGTACTTC. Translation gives CASSLGFQIQETQYF.

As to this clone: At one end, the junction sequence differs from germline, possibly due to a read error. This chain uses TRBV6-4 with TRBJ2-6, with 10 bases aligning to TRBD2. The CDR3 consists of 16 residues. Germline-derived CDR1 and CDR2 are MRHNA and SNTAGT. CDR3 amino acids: CAISEREGSGANVLTF. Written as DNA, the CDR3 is TGTGCCATCAGTGAGCGGGAGGGCTCTGGGGCCAACGTCCTGACTTTC.

CDR3 in DNA: TGTGCCTGGGGGAGGGGGAACACTGAAGCTTTCTTT. This encodes CAWGRGNTEAFF. The genes are TRBV30 and TRBJ1-1; maybe TRBD1 (5 bases). This CDR3 spans 12 amino acids. V lost 5 bases and J lost 1, with 8 bases in between. In germline, CDR1 is GTSNPN, CDR2 SVGIG (reference sequence).

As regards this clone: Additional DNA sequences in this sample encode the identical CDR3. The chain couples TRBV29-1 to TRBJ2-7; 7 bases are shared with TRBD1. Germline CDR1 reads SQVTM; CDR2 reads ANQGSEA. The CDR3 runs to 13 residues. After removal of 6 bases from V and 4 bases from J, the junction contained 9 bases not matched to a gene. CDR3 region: CSVPGDRDYEQYF. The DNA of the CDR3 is TGCAGCGTGCCCGGTGACAGGGATTACGAGCAGTACTTC.

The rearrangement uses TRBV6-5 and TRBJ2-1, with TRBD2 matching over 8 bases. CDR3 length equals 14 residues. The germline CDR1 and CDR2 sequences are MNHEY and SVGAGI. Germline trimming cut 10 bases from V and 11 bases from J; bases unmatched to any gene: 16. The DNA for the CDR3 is TGTGCCAACCATAAGACTAGCGAACGATGGAAGCAGTTCTTC. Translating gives CANHKTSERWKQFF.

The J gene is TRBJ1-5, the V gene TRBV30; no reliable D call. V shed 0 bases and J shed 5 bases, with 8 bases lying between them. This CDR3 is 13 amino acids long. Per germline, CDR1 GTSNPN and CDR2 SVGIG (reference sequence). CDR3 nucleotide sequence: TGTGCCTGGAGTGTCCAGGCGGATCAGCCCCAGCATTTT. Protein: CAWSVQADQPQHF.

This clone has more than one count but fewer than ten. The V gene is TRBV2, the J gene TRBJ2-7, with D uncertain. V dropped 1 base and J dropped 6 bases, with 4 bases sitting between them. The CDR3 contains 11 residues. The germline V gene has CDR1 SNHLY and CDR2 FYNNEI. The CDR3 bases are TGTGCCAGCAGTGAAGTCGGCGAGCAGTACTTC. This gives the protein CASSEVGEQYF.

CDR3 region: CSAEVYNEQFF. CDR3 DNA sequence: TGCAGTGCGGAGGTTTACAATGAGCAGTTCTTC. The chain combines TRBV20-1 with TRBJ2-1; maybe TRBD2 (5 bases). V lost 6 bases to trimming and J lost 4 bases, with 7 bases between them. CDR1 is DFQATT, CDR2 SNEGSKA, per germline (reference sequence). The CDR3 covers 11 residues.

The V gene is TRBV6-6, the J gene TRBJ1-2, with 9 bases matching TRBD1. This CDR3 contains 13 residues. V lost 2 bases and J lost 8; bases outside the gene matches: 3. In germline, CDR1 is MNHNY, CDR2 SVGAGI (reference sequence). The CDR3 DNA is TGTGCCAGCAGTTACGGGGACAGGGAAGGCTACACCTTC. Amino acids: CASSYGDREGYTF.

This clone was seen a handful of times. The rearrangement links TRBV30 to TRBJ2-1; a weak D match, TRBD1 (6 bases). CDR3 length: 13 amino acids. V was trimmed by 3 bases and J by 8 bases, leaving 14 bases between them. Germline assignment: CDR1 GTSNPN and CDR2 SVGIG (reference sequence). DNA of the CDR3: TGTGCCTGGAGCTCGACAGGTCCTCATGAGCAGTTCTTC. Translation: CAWSSTGPHEQFF.

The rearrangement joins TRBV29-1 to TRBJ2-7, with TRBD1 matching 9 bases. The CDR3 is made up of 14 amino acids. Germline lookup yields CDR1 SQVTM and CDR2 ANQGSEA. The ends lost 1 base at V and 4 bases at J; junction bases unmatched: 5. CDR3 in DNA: TGCAGCGTTGAAGGGACAGGGGACCAGTACGAGCAGTACTTC. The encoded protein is CSVEGTGDQYEQYF.

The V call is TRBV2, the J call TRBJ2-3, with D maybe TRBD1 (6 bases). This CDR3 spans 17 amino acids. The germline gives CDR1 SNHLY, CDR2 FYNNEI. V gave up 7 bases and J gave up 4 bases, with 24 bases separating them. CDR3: CASMGPGQGPWADTQYF. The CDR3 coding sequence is TGTGCCAGCATGGGTCCCGGGCAGGGGCCATGGGCAGATACGCAGTATTTT.

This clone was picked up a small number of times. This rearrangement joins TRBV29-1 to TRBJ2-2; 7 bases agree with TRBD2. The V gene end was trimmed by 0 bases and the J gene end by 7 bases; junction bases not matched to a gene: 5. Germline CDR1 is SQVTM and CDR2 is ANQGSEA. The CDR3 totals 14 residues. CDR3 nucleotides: TGCAGCGTTGAAGACCCCAGGGAGGGCGGGGAGCTGTTTTTT. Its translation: CSVEDPREGGELFF.

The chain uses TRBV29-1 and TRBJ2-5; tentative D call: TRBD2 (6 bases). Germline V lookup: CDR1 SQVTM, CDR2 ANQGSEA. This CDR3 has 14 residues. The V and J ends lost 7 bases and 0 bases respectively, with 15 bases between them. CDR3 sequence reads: CSGLGGQYQETQYF. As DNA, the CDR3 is TGCAGCGGCCTCGGGGGTCAGTACCAAGAGACCCAGTACTTC.

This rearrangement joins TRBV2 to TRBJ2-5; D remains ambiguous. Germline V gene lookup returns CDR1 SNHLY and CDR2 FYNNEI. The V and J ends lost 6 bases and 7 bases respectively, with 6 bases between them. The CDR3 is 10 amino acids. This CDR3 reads CASRGSTQYF. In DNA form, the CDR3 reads TGTGCCAGCAGGGGCTCGACCCAGTACTTC. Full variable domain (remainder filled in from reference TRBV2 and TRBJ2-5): EPEVTQTPSHQVTQMGQEVILRCVPISNHLYFYWYRQILGQKVEFLVSFYNNEISEKSEIFDDQFSVERPDGSNFTLKIRSTKLEDSAMYFCASRGSTQYFGPGTRLLVL.

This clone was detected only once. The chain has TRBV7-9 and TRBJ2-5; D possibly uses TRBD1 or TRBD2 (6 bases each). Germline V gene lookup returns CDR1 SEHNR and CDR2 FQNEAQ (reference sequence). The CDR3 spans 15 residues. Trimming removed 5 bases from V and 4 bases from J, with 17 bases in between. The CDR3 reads CASSPIRGLGETQYF. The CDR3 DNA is TGTGCCAGCAGCCCAATCCGGGGGCTCGGAGAGACCCAGTACTTC.

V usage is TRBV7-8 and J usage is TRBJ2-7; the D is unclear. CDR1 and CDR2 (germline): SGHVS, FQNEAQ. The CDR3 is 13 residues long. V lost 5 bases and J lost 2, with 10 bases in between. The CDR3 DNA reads TGTGCCAGCAGCCCGCCAGGAGCCTACGAGCAGTACTTC. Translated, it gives CASSPPGAYEQYF.